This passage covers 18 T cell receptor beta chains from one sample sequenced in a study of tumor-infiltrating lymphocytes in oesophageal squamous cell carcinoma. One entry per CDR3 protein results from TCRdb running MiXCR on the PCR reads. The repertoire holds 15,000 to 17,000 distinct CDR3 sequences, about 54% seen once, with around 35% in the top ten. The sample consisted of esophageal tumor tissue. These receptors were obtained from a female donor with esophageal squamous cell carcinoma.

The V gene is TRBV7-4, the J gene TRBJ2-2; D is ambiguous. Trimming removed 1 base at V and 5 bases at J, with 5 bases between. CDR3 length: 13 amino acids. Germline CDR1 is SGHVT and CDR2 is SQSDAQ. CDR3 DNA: TGTGCCAGCAGCTTAGATCAGACCGGGGAGCTGTTTTTT. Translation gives CASSLDQTGELFF.

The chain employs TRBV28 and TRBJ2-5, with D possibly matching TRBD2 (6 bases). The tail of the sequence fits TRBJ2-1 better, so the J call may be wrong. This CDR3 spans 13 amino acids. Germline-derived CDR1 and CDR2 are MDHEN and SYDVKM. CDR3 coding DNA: TGTGCCACGGAGGGGCGGAGGAGGAATGAGCAGTTCTTC. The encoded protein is CATEGRRRNEQFF.

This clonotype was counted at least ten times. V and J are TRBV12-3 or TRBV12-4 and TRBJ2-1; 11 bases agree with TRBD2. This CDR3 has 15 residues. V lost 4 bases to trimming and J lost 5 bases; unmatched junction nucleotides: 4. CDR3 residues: CASSSGTSGDNEQFF. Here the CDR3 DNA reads TGTGCCAGCAGTTCCGGGACTAGCGGAGACAATGAGCAGTTCTTC.

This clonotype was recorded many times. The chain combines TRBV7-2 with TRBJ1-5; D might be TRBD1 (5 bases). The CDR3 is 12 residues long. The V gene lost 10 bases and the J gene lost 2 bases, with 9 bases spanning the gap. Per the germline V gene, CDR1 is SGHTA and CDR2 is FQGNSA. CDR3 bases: TGTGCCACCAGGGTGGGCAATCAGCCCCAGCATTTT. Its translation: CATRVGNQPQHF.

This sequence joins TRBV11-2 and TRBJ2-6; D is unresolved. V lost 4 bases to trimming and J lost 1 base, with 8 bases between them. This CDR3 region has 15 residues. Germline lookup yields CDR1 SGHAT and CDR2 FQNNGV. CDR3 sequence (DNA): TGTGCCAGCAGCTCTCGAGAGTCTGGGGCCAACGTCCTGACTTTC. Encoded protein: CASSSRESGANVLTF. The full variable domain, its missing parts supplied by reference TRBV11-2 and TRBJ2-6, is EAGVAQSPRYKIIEKRQSVAFWCNPISGHATLYWYQQILGQGPKLLIQFQNNGVVDDSQLPKDRFSAERLKGVDSTLKIQPAKLEDSAVYLCASSSRESGANVLTFGAGSRLTVL.

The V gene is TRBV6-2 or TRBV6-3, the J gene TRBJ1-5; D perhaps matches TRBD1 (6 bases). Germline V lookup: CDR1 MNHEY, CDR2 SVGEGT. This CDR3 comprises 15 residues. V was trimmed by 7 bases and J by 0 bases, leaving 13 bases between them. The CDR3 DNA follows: TGTGCCAGCACCCTGGACAGCTATAGCAATCAGCCCCAGCATTTT. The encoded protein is CASTLDSYSNQPQHF.

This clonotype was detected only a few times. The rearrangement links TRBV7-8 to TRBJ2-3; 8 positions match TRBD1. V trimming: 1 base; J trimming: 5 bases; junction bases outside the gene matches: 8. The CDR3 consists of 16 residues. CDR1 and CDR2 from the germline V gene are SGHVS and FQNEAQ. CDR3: CASSLEGRGLGDTQYF. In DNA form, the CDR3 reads TGTGCCAGCAGCTTAGAAGGCAGGGGGCTCGGAGATACGCAGTATTTT.

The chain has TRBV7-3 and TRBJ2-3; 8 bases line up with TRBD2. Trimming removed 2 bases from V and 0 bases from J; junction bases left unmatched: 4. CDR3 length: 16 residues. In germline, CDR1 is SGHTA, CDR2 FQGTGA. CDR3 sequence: CASSLFGGGSTDTQYF. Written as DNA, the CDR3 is TGTGCCAGCAGCTTATTCGGGGGGGGTAGCACAGATACGCAGTATTTT.

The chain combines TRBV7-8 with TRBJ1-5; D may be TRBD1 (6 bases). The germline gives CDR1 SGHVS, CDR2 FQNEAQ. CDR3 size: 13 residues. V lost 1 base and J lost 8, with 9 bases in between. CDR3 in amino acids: CASSLGGREPQHF. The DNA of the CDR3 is TGTGCCAGCAGCTTAGGGGGGCGGGAGCCCCAGCATTTT. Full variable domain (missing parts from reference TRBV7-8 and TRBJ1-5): GAGVSQSPRYKVAKRGQDVALRCDPISGHVSLFWYQQALGQGPEFLTYFQNEAQLDKSGLPSDRFFAERPEGSVSTLKIQRTQQEDSAVYLCASSLGGREPQHFGDGTRLSIL.

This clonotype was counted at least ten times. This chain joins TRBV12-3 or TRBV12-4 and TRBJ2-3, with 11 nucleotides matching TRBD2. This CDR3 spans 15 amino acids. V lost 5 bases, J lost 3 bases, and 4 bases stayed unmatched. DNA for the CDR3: TGTGCCAGCAGTCCTAGCGGGAGGAAGACAGATACGCAGTATTTT. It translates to CASSPSGRKTDTQYF.

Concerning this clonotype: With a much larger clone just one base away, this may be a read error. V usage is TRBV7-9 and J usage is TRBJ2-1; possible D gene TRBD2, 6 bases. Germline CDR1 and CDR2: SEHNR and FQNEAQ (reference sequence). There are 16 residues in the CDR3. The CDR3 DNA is TGTGCCAGCAGCTTTTTAACGGGAGACTCCTACAATGAGCAGTTATTC. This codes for CASSFLTGDSYNEQLF. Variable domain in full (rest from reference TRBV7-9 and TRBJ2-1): DTGVSQNPRHKITKRGQNVTFRCDPISEHNRLYWYRQTLGQGPEFLTYFQNEAQLEKSRLLSDRFSAERPKGSFSTLEIQRTEQGDSAMYLCASSFLTGDSYNEQLFGPGTRLTVL.

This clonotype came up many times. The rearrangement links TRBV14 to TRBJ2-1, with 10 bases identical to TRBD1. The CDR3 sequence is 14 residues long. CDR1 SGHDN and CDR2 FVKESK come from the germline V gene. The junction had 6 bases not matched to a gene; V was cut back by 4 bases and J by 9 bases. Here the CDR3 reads CASSRRDRGGEQFF. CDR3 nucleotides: TGTGCCAGCAGCCGCCGGGACAGGGGAGGTGAGCAGTTCTTC.

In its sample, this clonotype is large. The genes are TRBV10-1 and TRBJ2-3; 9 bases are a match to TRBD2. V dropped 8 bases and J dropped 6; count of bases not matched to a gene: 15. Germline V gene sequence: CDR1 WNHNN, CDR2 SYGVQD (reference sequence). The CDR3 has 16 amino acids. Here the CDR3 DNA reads TGCGCCAGCGATAATCTGACTAGCGGATCTTGCGATACGCAGTATTTT. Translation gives CASDNLTSGSCDTQYF.

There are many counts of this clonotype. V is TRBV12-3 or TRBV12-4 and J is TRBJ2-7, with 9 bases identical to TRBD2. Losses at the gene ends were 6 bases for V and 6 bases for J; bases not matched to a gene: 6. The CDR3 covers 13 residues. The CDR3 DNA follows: TGTGCCAGCAGCCTGAGCGGGAGGCGCGAGCAGTACTTC. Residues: CASSLSGRREQYF.

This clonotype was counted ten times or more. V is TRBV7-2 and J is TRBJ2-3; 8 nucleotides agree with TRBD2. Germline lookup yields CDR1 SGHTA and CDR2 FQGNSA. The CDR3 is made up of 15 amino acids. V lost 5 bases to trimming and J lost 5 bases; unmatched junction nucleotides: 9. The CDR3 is CASSQTSGSGDTQYF. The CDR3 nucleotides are TGTGCCAGCAGCCAAACTAGCGGCTCGGGAGATACGCAGTATTTT. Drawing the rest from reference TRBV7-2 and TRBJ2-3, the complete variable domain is GAGVSQSPSNKVTEKGKDVELRCDPISGHTALYWYRQSLGQGLEFLIYFQGNSAPDKSGLPSDRFSAERTGGSVSTLTIQRTQQEDSAVYLCASSQTSGSGDTQYFGPGTRLTVL.

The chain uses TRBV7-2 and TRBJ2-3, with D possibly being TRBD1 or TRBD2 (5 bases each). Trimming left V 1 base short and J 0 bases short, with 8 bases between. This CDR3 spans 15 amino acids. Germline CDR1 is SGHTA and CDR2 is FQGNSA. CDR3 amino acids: CASSLVGTSTDTQYF. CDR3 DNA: TGTGCCAGCAGCTTAGTGGGGACGAGCACAGATACGCAGTATTTT.

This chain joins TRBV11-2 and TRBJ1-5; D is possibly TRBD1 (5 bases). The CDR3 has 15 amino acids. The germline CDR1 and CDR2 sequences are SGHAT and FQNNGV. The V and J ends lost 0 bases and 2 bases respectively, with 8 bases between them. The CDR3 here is CASSLDGGGNQPQHF. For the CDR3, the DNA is TGTGCCAGCAGCTTAGATGGGGGTGGCAATCAGCCCCAGCATTTT.

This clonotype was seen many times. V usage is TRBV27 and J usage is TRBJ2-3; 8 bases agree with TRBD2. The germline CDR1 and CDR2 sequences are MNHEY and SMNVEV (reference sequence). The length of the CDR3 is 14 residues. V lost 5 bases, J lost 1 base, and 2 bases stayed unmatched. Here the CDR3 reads CASSIAGRTDTQYF. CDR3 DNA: TGTGCCAGCAGTATAGCGGGACGCACAGATACGCAGTATTTT.